Sequencing of this TCR beta chain was carried out in a study of tumor and adjacent non-tumor tissue in lung cancer. The library came from three nested PCR rounds adapted from ARM-PCR protocols. TCRdb independently ran MiXCR on the multiplex PCR reads; one entry per CDR3 protein. Altogether under 140,000 distinct CDR3 sequences are present, approximately 80% being singletons, with the ten largest covering 20% to 25%. RNA was extracted from bulk tissue without any cell sorting. Trimming removed 3 bases at V and 1 base at J, with 15 bases between. This CDR3 contains 16 residues. From germline, CDR1 is LNHDA and CDR2 SQIVND (reference sequence). Many counts were recorded for this clonotype.

This sequence originates from a man between 65 and 85 years old with non-small cell lung cancer. The rearrangement uses TRBV19 and TRBJ1-1; no clear D gene. Material for sequencing was lung tumor tissue. The CDR3 region has the DNA TGTGCCAGTAGTATCCATGGGGTTCTGACGAACACTGAAGCTTTCTTT. It codes for CASSIHGVLTNTEAFF.